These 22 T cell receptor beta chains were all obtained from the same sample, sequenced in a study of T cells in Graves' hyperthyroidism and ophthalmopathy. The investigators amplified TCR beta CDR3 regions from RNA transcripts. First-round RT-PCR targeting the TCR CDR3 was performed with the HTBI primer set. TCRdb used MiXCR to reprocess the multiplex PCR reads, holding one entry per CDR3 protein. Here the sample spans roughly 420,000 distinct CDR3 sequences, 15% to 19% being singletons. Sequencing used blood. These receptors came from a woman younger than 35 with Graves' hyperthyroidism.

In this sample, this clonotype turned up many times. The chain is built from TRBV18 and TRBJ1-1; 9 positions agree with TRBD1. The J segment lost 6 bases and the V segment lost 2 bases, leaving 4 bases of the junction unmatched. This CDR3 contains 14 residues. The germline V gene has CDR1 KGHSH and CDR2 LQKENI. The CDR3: CASSPGTGHSEAFF. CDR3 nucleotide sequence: TGTGCCAGCTCACCAGGGACAGGGCATTCTGAAGCTTTCTTT.

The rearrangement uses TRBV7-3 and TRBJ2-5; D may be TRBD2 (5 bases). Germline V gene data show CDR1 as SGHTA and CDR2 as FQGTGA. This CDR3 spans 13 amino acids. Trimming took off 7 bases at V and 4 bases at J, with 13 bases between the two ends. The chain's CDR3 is CASNPTRAETQYF. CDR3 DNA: TGTGCCAGCAACCCTACTAGAGCAGAGACCCAGTACTTC.

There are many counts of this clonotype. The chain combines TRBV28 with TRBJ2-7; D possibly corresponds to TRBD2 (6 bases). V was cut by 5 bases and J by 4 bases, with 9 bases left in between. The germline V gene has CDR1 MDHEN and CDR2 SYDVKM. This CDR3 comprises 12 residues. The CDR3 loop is CASSSGRYEQYF. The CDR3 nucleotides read TGTGCCAGCAGTAGCGGGCGTTACGAGCAGTACTTC.

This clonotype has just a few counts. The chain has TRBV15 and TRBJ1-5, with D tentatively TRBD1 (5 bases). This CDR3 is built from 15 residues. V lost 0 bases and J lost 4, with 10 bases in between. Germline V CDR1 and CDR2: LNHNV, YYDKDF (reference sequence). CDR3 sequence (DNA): TGTGCCACCAGCAGAGATCGGGGGAAAAATCAGCCCCAGCATTTT. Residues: CATSRDRGKNQPQHF.

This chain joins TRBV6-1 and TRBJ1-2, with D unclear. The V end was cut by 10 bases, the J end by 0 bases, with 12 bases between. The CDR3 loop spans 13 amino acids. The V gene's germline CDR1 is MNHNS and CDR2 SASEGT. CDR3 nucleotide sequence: TGTGCCACTGCGACGGACTCTAACTATGGCTACACCTTC. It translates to CATATDSNYGYTF.

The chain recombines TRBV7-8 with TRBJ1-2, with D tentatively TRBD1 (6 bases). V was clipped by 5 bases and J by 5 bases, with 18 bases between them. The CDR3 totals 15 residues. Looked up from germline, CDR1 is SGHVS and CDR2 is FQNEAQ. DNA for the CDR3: TGTGCCAGCAGCCTGTCTCGGGGGGCGCATTATGGCTACACCTTC. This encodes CASSLSRGAHYGYTF.

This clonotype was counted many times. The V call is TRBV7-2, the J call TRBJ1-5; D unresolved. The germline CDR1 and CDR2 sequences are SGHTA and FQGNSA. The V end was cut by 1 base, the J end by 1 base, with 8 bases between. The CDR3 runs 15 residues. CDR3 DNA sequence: TGTGCCAGCAGCTTAGTCTCCCAAAGCAATCAGCCCCAGCATTTT. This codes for CASSLVSQSNQPQHF.

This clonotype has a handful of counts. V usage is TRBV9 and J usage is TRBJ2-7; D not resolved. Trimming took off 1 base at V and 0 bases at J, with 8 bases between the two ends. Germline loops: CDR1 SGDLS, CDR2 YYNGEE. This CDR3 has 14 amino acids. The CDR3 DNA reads TGTGCCAGCAGCGTACATCCCGACTCCTACGAGCAGTACTTC. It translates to CASSVHPDSYEQYF.

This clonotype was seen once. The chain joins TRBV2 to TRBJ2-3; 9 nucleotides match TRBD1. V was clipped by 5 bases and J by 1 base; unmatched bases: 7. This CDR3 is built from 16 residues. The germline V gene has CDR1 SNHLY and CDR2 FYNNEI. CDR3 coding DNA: TGTGCCAGCAGTTCACAGGGGGCAGGAGGCACAGATACGCAGTATTTT. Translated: CASSSQGAGGTDTQYF.

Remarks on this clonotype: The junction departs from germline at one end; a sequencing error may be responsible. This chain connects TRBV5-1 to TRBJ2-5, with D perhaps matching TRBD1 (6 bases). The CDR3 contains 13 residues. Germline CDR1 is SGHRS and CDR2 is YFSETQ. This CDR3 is CAGSSQGQETQYF. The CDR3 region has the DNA TGCGCCGGCAGCTCACAGGGTCAAGAGACCCAGTACTTC.

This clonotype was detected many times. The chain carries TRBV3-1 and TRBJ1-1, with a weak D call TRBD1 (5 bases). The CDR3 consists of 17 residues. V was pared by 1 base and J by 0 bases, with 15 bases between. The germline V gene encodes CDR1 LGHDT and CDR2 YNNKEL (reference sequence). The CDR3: CASSQGDRDSMNTEAFF. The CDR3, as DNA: TGTGCCAGCAGCCAAGGTGACCGCGACAGTATGAACACTGAAGCTTTCTTT.

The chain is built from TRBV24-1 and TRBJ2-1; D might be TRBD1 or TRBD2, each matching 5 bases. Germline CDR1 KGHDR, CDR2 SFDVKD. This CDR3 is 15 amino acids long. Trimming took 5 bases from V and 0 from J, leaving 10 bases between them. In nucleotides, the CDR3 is TGTGCCACCAGTGGGGGGACCACCTCCTACAATGAGCAGTTCTTC. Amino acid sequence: CATSGGTTSYNEQFF.

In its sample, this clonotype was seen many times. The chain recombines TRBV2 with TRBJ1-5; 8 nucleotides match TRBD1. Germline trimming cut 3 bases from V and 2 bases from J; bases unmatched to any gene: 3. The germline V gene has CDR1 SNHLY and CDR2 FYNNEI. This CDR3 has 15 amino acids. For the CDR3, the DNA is TGTGCCAGCAGTGAGCGACAGGGGCGCAATCAGCCCCAGCATTTT. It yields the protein CASSERQGRNQPQHF.

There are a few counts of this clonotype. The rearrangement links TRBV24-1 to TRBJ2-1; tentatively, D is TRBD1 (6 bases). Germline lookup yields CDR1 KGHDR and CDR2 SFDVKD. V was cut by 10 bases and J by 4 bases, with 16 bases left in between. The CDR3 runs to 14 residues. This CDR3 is CATNAGAGYNEQFF. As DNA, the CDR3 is TGTGCCACAAACGCAGGGGCGGGTTACAATGAGCAGTTCTTC.

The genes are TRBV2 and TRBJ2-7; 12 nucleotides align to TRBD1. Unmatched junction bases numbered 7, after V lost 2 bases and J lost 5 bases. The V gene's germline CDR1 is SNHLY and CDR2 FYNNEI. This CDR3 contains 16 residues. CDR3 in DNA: TGTGCCAGCAGTGAATTCTTGGGACAGGGGGCCCACGAGCAGTACTTC. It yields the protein CASSEFLGQGAHEQYF. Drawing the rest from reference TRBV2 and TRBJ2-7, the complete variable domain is EPEVTQTPSHQVTQMGQEVILRCVPISNHLYFYWYRQILGQKVEFLVSFYNNEISEKSEIFDDQFSVERPDGSNFTLKIRSTKLEDSAMYFCASSEFLGQGAHEQYFGPGTRLTVT.

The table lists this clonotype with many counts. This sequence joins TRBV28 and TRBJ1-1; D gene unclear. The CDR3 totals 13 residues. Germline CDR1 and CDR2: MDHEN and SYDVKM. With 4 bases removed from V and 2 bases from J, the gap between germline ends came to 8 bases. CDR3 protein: CASSSGVNTEAFF. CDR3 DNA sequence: TGTGCCAGCAGTTCGGGAGTTAACACTGAAGCTTTCTTT.

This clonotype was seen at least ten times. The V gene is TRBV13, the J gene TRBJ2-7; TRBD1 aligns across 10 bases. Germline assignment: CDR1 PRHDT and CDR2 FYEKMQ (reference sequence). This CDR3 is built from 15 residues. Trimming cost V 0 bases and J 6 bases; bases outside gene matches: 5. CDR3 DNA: TGTGCCAGCAGCTTAGGGGGGACAGGGGCTAGCGAGCAGTACTTC. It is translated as CASSLGGTGASEQYF.

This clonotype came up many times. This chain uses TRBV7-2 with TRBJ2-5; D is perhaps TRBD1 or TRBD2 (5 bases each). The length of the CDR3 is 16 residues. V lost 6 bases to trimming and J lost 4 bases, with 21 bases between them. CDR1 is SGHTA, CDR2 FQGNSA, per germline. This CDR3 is CASRPRGVFAPETQYF. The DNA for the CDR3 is TGTGCCAGCAGACCTCGAGGGGTTTTTGCCCCAGAGACCCAGTACTTC.

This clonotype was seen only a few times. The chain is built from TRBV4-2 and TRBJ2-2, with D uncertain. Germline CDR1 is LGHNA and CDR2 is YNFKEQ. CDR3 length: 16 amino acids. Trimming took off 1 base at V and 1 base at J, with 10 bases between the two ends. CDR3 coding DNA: TGTGCCAGCAGCCAAGGGTTACGGTTGAACACCGGGGAGCTGTTTTTT. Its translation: CASSQGLRLNTGELFF.

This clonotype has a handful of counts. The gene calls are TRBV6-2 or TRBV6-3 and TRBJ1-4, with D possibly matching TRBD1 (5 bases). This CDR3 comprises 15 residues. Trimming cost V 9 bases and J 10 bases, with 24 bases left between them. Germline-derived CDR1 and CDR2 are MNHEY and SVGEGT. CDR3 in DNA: TGTGCCAGTACGCGAGATACTTCCAGGGACGGAAAACTGTTTTTT. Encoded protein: CASTRDTSRDGKLFF.

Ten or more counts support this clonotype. The CDR3 loop is CASKLGLAGYNEQFF. In DNA form, the CDR3 reads TGTGCCAGCAAACTCGGACTAGCGGGTTACAATGAGCAGTTCTTC. V gene TRBV6-1 combines with J gene TRBJ2-1; 11 nucleotides align to TRBD2. From germline, CDR1 is MNHNS and CDR2 SASEGT. The CDR3 extends over 15 amino acids. V lost 7 bases, J lost 4 bases, and 6 bases stayed unmatched.

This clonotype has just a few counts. CDR3 loop: CASSLSFPATPFQQYF. The CDR3, as DNA: TGTGCCAGCAGCTTAAGTTTTCCGGCTACTCCTTTCCAGCAGTACTTC. This sequence joins TRBV7-2 and TRBJ2-7; D gene unclear. Trimming removed 2 bases from V and 8 bases from J, with 22 bases in between. Germline V gene sequence: CDR1 SGHTA, CDR2 FQGNSA. The CDR3 is 16 amino acids.